This paragraph reports one T cell receptor beta chain. The sample originates from a study of blood T cell repertoires in COVID-19. V shed 1 base, J shed 4 bases, and the junction held 6 bases outside the gene matches. This CDR3 has 16 amino acids. Germline loops: CDR1 LGHNA, CDR2 YNFKEQ. Seattle patients were enrolled while actively infected and followed longitudinally. In the original analysis: Amplification of reference gene primers provided the estimated nucleated cell counts. Profiled with immunoSEQ multiplex PCR; TCRdb holds only in-frame clones, not every one. V and J calls and clone size are copied from that table; D and trimming were computed from the DNA. The sample lists approximately 93,000 clones, about 74% occurring once.

V gene TRBV4-2 combines with J gene TRBJ1-4; 7 nucleotides align to TRBD1. This clonotype was obtained from a man in his 70s with COVID-19, enrolled during active disease. Sequencing used peripheral blood. CDR3 residues: CASSQASGGINEKLFF. The DNA of the CDR3 is TGTGCCAGCAGCCAAGCCTCAGGGGGTATTAATGAAAAACTGTTTTTT.